This record covers a single T cell receptor (beta chain). Profiled with immunoSEQ multiplex PCR; TCRdb holds only in-frame clones, not every one. Of approximately 130,000 clones listed, over 90% are singletons. The data were taken from a study of T cell responses to AZD1222 COVID-19 vaccine. This CDR3 has 15 residues. Germline lookup yields CDR1 SGHRS and CDR2 YFSETQ. Germline trimming cut 1 base from V and 5 bases from J; bases unmatched to any gene: 3. The origin of this receptor is an adult in good health. The material was peripheral blood, obtained on day 0 of AZD1222 vaccination. The V call is TRBV5-1, the J call TRBJ2-5, with 12 positions matching TRBD2. The CDR3 DNA reads TGCGCCAGCAGCTTGCGACTAGCGGGGGTGGAGACCCAGTACTTC. This encodes CASSLRLAGVETQYF.